The entry that follows covers one T cell receptor beta chain sequence. The data were obtained in a study of blood T cell repertoires in COVID-19. About the research overall: Acute and convalescent COVID-19 specimens originated in the United States, Italy and Spain. T cells, B-cell-depleted T cells, or PBMCs provided the cDNA or gDNA that served as material.

Trimming cost V 0 bases and J 2 bases, with 12 bases left between them. The CDR3 runs 15 residues. The germline gives CDR1 SGDLS, CDR2 YYNGEE. Only in-frame clones appear in the TCRdb table, and some are missing; sequencing was by immunoSEQ multiplex PCR. The sample records 150,000 or so clones, approximately 90% being singletons. The chain carries TRBV9 and TRBJ2-7; D might be TRBD1 (6 bases). This TCR came from a man aged 55 to 70 with active or convalescent COVID-19. Sequencing was performed on peripheral blood. For the CDR3, the DNA is TGTGCCAGCAGCGTAGGTTGGACAGCCACCTACGAGCAGTACTTC. It encodes CASSVGWTATYEQYF.